The clone carrying this TCR beta chain has ten or more counts. Its cognate antigen is unknown. Time point of the sample: sample taken at primary tumor resection. TCRs were sequenced from unsorted whole RNA of tumor, nontumor lung or PBMC. This specimen belongs to a study of spatial heterogeneity in lung cancer. Across the study: Alpha-chain sequences were detected in numbers that were consistently lower than beta-chain sequences. Bulk RNA-seq from matched material yielded a T cell module score that correlated strongly with TCR transcript counts in tumor regions.

Study-wide findings and caveats: Counts that tracked tumor mutation counts were those of expanded intratumoral alpha and beta TCRs.

Single TCR cDNA molecules each had their own unique molecular identifier. TCRdb processed the 5' RACE reads anew with MiXCR; each CDR3 protein has one entry. The sample records about 3,800 distinct CDR3 sequences, approximately 4% being singletons. The V gene lost 6 bases and the J gene lost 3 bases, with 14 bases spanning the gap. CDR1 and CDR2 from the germline V gene are MNHNS and SASEGT. There are 15 residues in the CDR3. The source of this sequence is a male donor with early-stage non-small cell lung cancer. This chain uses TRBV6-1 with TRBJ2-2; D gene ambiguous. Sequences were derived from lung tumor tissue, sampled at surgery. In DNA, the CDR3 is TGTGCCAGCAGCGGCCCCGCCGTCCACACCGGGGAGCTGTTTTTT. It codes for CASSGPAVHTGELFF.